The 23 T cell receptor beta chains below were found in one sample sequenced in a study of Graves' ophthalmopathy and Graves' hyperthyroidism. Researchers took RNA transcripts and amplified TCR beta CDR3 regions from them. HTBI primers were employed in first-round RT-PCR, then a second-round multiplex PCR followed. MiXCR, run by TCRdb on the multiplex PCR reads, gives a single entry per CDR3 protein. This sample has under 400,000 distinct CDR3 sequences, with roughly 15% found just once. Sequenced sample: peripheral blood. Source of these receptors: an adult man with Graves' ophthalmopathy.

This clonotype was observed many times. The chain couples TRBV11-1 to TRBJ2-3; D might be TRBD1 (6 bases). V lost 0 bases to trimming and J lost 4 bases, with 11 bases between them. The CDR3 runs to 15 residues. Per germline, CDR1 SGHAT and CDR2 FQDESV (reference sequence). DNA for the CDR3: TGTGCCAGCAGCTTAGCGAATCGACAGGCAGATACGCAGTATTTT. It yields the protein CASSLANRQADTQYF.

The chain recombines TRBV12-3 or TRBV12-4 with TRBJ1-2; 9 bases fit TRBD1. With 5 bases clipped from V and 6 bases from J, the junction kept 4 bases outside the gene matches. The CDR3 has 13 residues. CDR3 sequence reads: CASSTGGWDGYTF. The DNA of the CDR3 is TGTGCCAGCAGTACAGGGGGCTGGGATGGCTACACCTTC.

The rearrangement links TRBV6-5 to TRBJ2-7; no firm D call. CDR1 is MNHEY, CDR2 SVGAGI, per germline. With 0 bases removed from V and 1 base from J, the gap between germline ends came to 10 bases. CDR3 size: 15 residues. The CDR3 reads CASSYSRVPSYEQYF. CDR3 sequence (DNA): TGTGCCAGCAGTTACTCTCGGGTCCCGTCCTACGAGCAGTACTTC.

This sequence joins TRBV6-1 and TRBJ2-7; D unresolved. Trimming removed 0 bases at V and 3 bases at J, with 6 bases between. Looked up from germline, CDR1 is MNHNS and CDR2 is SASEGT. The CDR3 extends over 13 amino acids. The DNA of the CDR3 is TGTGCCAGCAGTGAAGCAACTTACTACGAGCAGTACTTC. It yields the protein CASSEATYYEQYF.

This clonotype was recorded many times. The chain uses TRBV5-1 and TRBJ2-2; D call uncertain. Looked up from germline, CDR1 is SGHRS and CDR2 is YFSETQ. The CDR3 runs to 13 residues. V was shortened by 0 bases and J by 6 bases, with 6 bases between the two germline ends. The chain's CDR3 is CASSLGLSGELFF. Here the CDR3 DNA reads TGCGCCAGCAGCTTGGGTTTGTCCGGGGAGCTGTTTTTT.

This clonotype has ten or more counts. This chain connects TRBV20-1 to TRBJ2-7; D remains ambiguous. Germline lookup yields CDR1 DFQATT and CDR2 SNEGSKA (reference sequence). This CDR3 is built from 14 residues. V was shortened by 3 bases and J by 4 bases, with 16 bases between the two germline ends. DNA for the CDR3: TGCAGTGCTAGTGTTGTCAGAGGTGAATACGAGCAGTACTTC. It encodes CSASVVRGEYEQYF.

This clonotype has ten or more counts. The rearrangement uses TRBV7-2 and TRBJ2-7; TRBD1 matches 8 bases. The CDR3 contains 13 residues. The trim removed 2 bases at V and 5 bases at J, leaving 2 bases unmatched. CDR1 SGHTA and CDR2 FQGNSA come from the germline V gene. DNA for the CDR3: TGTGCCAGCAGCTTACAGGGGGCCCACGAGCAGTACTTC. It is translated as CASSLQGAHEQYF.

The table lists this clonotype with many counts. The chain is built from TRBV6-5 and TRBJ2-5; D perhaps matches TRBD2 (6 bases). The CDR3 covers 16 residues. Trimming pared 6 bases from V and 10 bases from J, leaving 27 bases between. Germline CDR1 reads MNHEY; CDR2 reads SVGAGI. CDR3 DNA: TGTGCCAGCAGGGGGAGAGGGGCGGGGCCCAGATTTGACCAGTACTTC. Translated, it gives CASRGRGAGPRFDQYF.

This clonotype was detected many times. J is TRBJ1-1 and V is TRBV24-1; D perhaps matches TRBD1 (5 bases). Trimming took off 6 bases at V and 1 base at J, with 8 bases between the two ends. From germline, CDR1 is KGHDR and CDR2 SFDVKD. This CDR3 contains 13 residues. CDR3 sequence reads: CATSQGANTEAFF. The CDR3 coding sequence is TGTGCCACCAGTCAGGGCGCGAACACTGAAGCTTTCTTT.

This clonotype was picked up many times. The chain uses TRBV7-2 and TRBJ2-2, with 13 bases lining up with TRBD2. V trimming: 5 bases; J trimming: 2 bases; junction bases outside the gene matches: 5. The CDR3 is 17 amino acids. CDR1 is SGHTA and CDR2 is FQGNSA in the germline V gene. The CDR3 nucleotides read TGTGCCAGCAGCGAGGGGACTAGCGGGGCTAACACCGGGGAGCTGTTTTTT. Protein: CASSEGTSGANTGELFF.

The chain employs TRBV11-2 and TRBJ1-1; D not resolved. Trimming took off 5 bases at V and 1 base at J, with 8 bases between the two ends. The CDR3 spans 13 residues. Germline-derived CDR1 and CDR2 are SGHAT and FQNNGV. The CDR3 loop reads CASSTQTNTEAFF. The CDR3, as DNA: TGTGCCAGCAGCACGCAGACGAACACTGAAGCTTTCTTT.

This clonotype was counted at least ten times. The V and J genes are TRBV19 and TRBJ1-1; TRBD1 agrees at 10 bases. This CDR3 comprises 12 residues. After removal of 7 bases from V and 5 bases from J, the junction contained 1 base not matched to a gene. Per germline, CDR1 LNHDA and CDR2 SQIVND (reference sequence). The CDR3 nucleotides are TGTGCCAGTATGGACAGGGGGACTGAAGCTTTCTTT. As protein: CASMDRGTEAFF.

In its sample, this clonotype was seen many times. This chain links TRBV9 with TRBJ2-5; 13 nucleotides match TRBD2. Losses at the gene ends were 4 bases for V and 5 bases for J; bases not matched to a gene: 5. Germline V CDR1 and CDR2: SGDLS, YYNGEE. The CDR3 has 15 residues. In DNA, the CDR3 is TGTGCCAGCAGCTTGGGGACTAGCGGGATGGAGACCCAGTACTTC. It codes for CASSLGTSGMETQYF.

This clonotype was seen at least ten times. The chain has TRBV28 and TRBJ1-5; no clear D. From germline, CDR1 is MDHEN and CDR2 SYDVKM. The CDR3 contains 12 residues. The V and J ends lost 6 bases and 8 bases respectively, with 11 bases between them. CDR3 nucleotide sequence: TGTGCCAGCAGCCCCCACGGCGAGCCCCAGCATTTT. Residues: CASSPHGEPQHF.

This clonotype was seen only a few times. The chain carries TRBV3-1 and TRBJ2-2; D is perhaps TRBD1 or TRBD2 (5 bases each). The CDR3 runs 17 residues. Trimming pared 0 bases from V and 5 bases from J, leaving 16 bases between. The germline V gene encodes CDR1 LGHDT and CDR2 YNNKEL (reference sequence). This chain's CDR3 is CASSQDVARGGTGELFF. The CDR3 region has the DNA TGTGCCAGCAGCCAAGATGTGGCGAGGGGCGGGACCGGGGAGCTGTTTTTT.

This clonotype was recorded many times. This chain joins TRBV29-1 and TRBJ2-7, with no clear D. V gave up 1 base and J gave up 0 bases, with 10 bases separating them. This CDR3 spans 14 amino acids. CDR1 SQVTM and CDR2 ANQGSEA come from the germline V gene. Written as DNA, the CDR3 is TGCAGCGTTGAAGCCCCGGTCGGCTCCTACGAGCAGTACTTC. Translated, it gives CSVEAPVGSYEQYF.

This clonotype was observed many times. This sequence joins TRBV28 and TRBJ2-6; 7 nucleotides match TRBD1. The CDR3 has 16 residues. Germline trimming cut 2 bases from V and 2 bases from J; bases unmatched to any gene: 3. CDR1 MDHEN and CDR2 SYDVKM come from the germline V gene. CDR3 DNA sequence: TGTGCCAGCAGTTTACAGGGGGAAGCTGGGGCCAACGTCCTGACTTTC. Translation gives CASSLQGEAGANVLTF.

This sequence joins TRBV27 and TRBJ2-7; the D is unclear. The CDR3 is 15 residues long. The V end lost 5 bases, the J end lost 2 bases, and 16 bases lay between the germline ends. Germline-derived CDR1 and CDR2 are MNHEY and SMNVEV (reference sequence). CDR3 DNA sequence: TGTGCCAGCAGTCTTCTGGTGGCAGGAACCTACGAGCAGTACTTC. Translated: CASSLLVAGTYEQYF.

With regard to this clonotype: The junction departs from germline at one end; a sequencing error may be responsible. The V call is TRBV5-1, the J call TRBJ1-2; D is perhaps TRBD1 (5 bases). Germline V gene data show CDR1 as SGHRS and CDR2 as YFSETQ. CDR3 length: 15 residues. The CDR3 loop reads CASSLDLGRNYGYNF. CDR3 sequence (DNA): TGCGCCAGCAGCTTGGACCTGGGGCGGAACTATGGCTACAACTTC.

This clonotype was found many times. The V gene is TRBV30, the J gene TRBJ1-5; 7 bases line up with TRBD1. This CDR3 contains 13 residues. CDR1 is GTSNPN and CDR2 is SVGIG in the germline V gene (reference sequence). V lost 0 bases to trimming and J lost 7 bases; unmatched junction nucleotides: 3. The CDR3 nucleotides are TGTGCCTGGAGTGTGTCAGGGGGACAGCCCCAGCATTTT. It translates to CAWSVSGGQPQHF.

This clonotype was picked up many times. The chain links TRBV6-5 to TRBJ1-1, with D possibly TRBD1 on 5 matching bases. Trimming removed 2 bases at V and 1 base at J, with 11 bases between. This CDR3 is 15 amino acids long. Germline CDR1 is MNHEY and CDR2 is SVGAGI. The CDR3 DNA is TGTGCCAGCAGTTACCTCGTTACAGGGAACACTGAAGCTTTCTTT. As protein: CASSYLVTGNTEAFF.

This clonotype was picked up many times. The V call is TRBV7-8, the J call TRBJ2-5; 7 bases map to TRBD2. J was trimmed by 3 bases and V by 1 base; bases with no gene match: 11. Germline CDR1 SGHVS, CDR2 FQNEAQ. This CDR3 comprises 17 residues. The CDR3 here is CASSLVGAGVGEETQYF. CDR3 nucleotide sequence: TGTGCCAGCAGCTTAGTAGGGGCGGGAGTGGGAGAAGAGACCCAGTACTTC.

This clonotype was seen repeatedly, ten times or more. V and J are TRBV10-2 and TRBJ2-2; the match to TRBD2 covers 9 bases. The CDR3 consists of 14 residues. From germline, CDR1 is WSHSY and CDR2 SAAADI. V trimming: 8 bases; J trimming: 3 bases; junction bases outside the gene matches: 4. The CDR3: CASGGGGYTGELFF. In DNA form, the CDR3 reads TGCGCCAGCGGCGGGGGGGGTTACACCGGGGAGCTGTTTTTT.